These T cell receptor beta chains were read from a single sample in a study of CD8+ T cells in alopecia areata. Assay: immunoSEQ multiplex PCR; the TCRdb copy retains only in-frame clones and omits some. Here the sample spans 130,000 to 150,000 clones, about 51% being singletons. Source: CD4+ T cells sorted from blood, taken at week 0. Receptors originate from a human donor with alopecia areata. Each CDR3 is given without its conserved first and last residue.

>TRBV5-1|TRBJ2-5
ASSFAGGSQETQY
>TRBV5-1|TRBJ1-3
ASSLDASAGKGNTIY
>TRBV27|TRBJ1-1
ASSLSVAPNTEAF
>TRBV18|TRBJ2-1
ASSTDWQGVNEQF
>TRBV4-1|TRBJ2-7
ASSQDGQGGKQY
>TRBV28|TRBJ1-1
ASSLVQMNTEAF
>TRBV30|TRBJ2-3
AWSPGTSGSTQY
>TRBV30|TRBJ1-5
AWGNRGHQPQH
>TRBV18|TRBJ1-5
ASSLTGPNQPQH
>TRBV29-1|TRBJ1-5
SVAGSNQPQH
>TRBV29-1|TRBJ2-1
SVVRLADYNEQF
>TRBV30|TRBJ1-2
ACLGVQRLGYGYT
>TRBV30|TRBJ1-1
AWSVQITEAF
>TRBV10-3|TRBJ1-1
AINSKDRVMNTEAF
>TRBV7-2|TRBJ1-5
ASSLDVNQPQH
>TRBV29-1|TRBJ1-5
SAQGSGQPQH
>TRBV7-9|TRBJ2-1
ASSEGIYNEQF
>TRBV30|TRBJ2-1
AWSAGQISYNEQF
>TRBV5-1|TRBJ2-4
ASSSVGQQQNIQY
>TRBV29-1|TRBJ2-3
SVEEGGTDTQY
>TRBV5-1|TRBJ2-7
ASSLAGVTYEQY
>TRBV14|TRBJ1-2
ASSQDPRSYGYT
>TRBV7-2|TRBJ2-2
ASIGHTYGELF
>TRBV11-2|TRBJ2-7
ASSRQSSYEQY
>TRBV18|TRBJ2-4
ASSPGTGLAKNIQY
>TRBV30|TRBJ2-5
AWSRGVGDQETQY
>TRBV5-1|TRBJ2-5
ASSFGDTQETQY
>TRBV18|TRBJ1-2
ASSPAGGRGYT